These 18 T cell receptor beta chains share one sample of origin, sequenced in a study of blood T cells in healthy people across ages. A sample-barcoded 5' primer and a J-beta primer mix were used in a second PCR of roughly 7 to 11 cycles. A single record per CDR3 protein comes from TCRdb applying MiXCR to the 5' RACE reads. Counted here are about a million distinct CDR3 sequences, roughly 51% occurring once; the ten biggest clones make up 20% to 25%. Sequencing input: blood. The receptors derive from a woman aged 60-75 years in good health.

The rearrangement joins TRBV7-2 to TRBJ1-5; D unclear. CDR3 length: 13 amino acids. With 5 bases removed from V and 6 bases from J, the gap between germline ends came to 11 bases. CDR1 is SGHTA and CDR2 is FQGNSA in the germline V gene. CDR3 DNA sequence: TGTGCCAGCAGCCCTAATGGAGGTCAGCCCCAGCATTTT. As protein: CASSPNGGQPQHF.

With respect to this clonotype: It may be a read error: a sequence one base away is much more abundant. The chain recombines TRBV15 with TRBJ2-5; 7 bases fit TRBD1. The J call is in doubt because the DNA end fits TRBJ2-7 better. CDR1 and CDR2 (germline): LNHNV, YYDKDF (reference sequence). This CDR3 has 13 amino acids. CDR3 coding DNA: TGTGCCACCAGCAGAGGAGACAGGGTCGAGCAGTACTTC. This codes for CATSRGDRVEQYF.

This clonotype appeared a few times. A read error may account for a junction end that differs from germline. The gene calls are TRBV7-2 and TRBJ1-2; the D gene is possibly TRBD1 (5 bases). Per germline, CDR1 SGHTA and CDR2 FQGNSA. The CDR3 is 15 residues long. CDR3 loop: CASSLAVGAYYGYTF. The CDR3 DNA reads as TGTGCCAGCAGCCTAGCTGTCGGGGCGTACTATGGCTACACCTTC.

The rearrangement joins TRBV4-2 to TRBJ2-3; 8 positions agree with TRBD2. This CDR3 region has 16 residues. Trimming removed 3 bases from V and 3 bases from J; junction bases left unmatched: 8. CDR1 is LGHNA and CDR2 is YNFKEQ in the germline V gene. The CDR3 is CASSHLSGGSTDTQYF. CDR3 in DNA: TGTGCCAGCAGCCACCTAAGCGGGGGCAGTACAGATACGCAGTATTTT.

J is TRBJ1-1 and V is TRBV2, with D uncertain. CDR1 SNHLY and CDR2 FYNNEI come from the germline V gene. V lost 6 bases, J lost 3 bases, and 11 bases lay in between. This CDR3 has 13 residues. CDR3 amino acids: CASSSHEDTEAFF. The CDR3 bases are TGTGCCAGCAGCTCCCATGAGGACACTGAAGCTTTCTTT.

The chain combines TRBV6-2 or TRBV6-3 with TRBJ2-6; 8 positions agree with TRBD2. CDR3 length equals 14 residues. V lost 6 bases, J lost 5 bases, and 3 bases stayed unmatched. Looked up from germline, CDR1 is MNHEY and CDR2 is SVGEGT. Written as DNA, the CDR3 is TGTGCCAGCAGGCGTAGCGGGAGGGCCAACGTCCTGACTTTC. Translated: CASRRSGRANVLTF.

The V and J genes are TRBV7-6 and TRBJ2-7; D is unclear. The germline V gene has CDR1 SGHVS and CDR2 FNYEAQ. V was clipped by 5 bases and J by 1 base, with 12 bases between them. The CDR3 runs to 14 residues. The CDR3 DNA reads as TGTGCCAGCAGCCTCCCCCCCGTATCCTACGAGCAGTACTTC. Its translation: CASSLPPVSYEQYF.

V usage is TRBV28 and J usage is TRBJ2-1; D is perhaps TRBD1 or TRBD2 (5 bases each). V lost 6 bases and J 12 bases, leaving 12 bases between the germline ends. The CDR3 extends over 11 amino acids. The germline CDR1 and CDR2 sequences are MDHEN and SYDVKM. The CDR3 loop reads CASSLQRGQFF. The CDR3 region has the DNA TGTGCCAGCAGCCTCCAGAGGGGGCAGTTCTTC.

The chain joins TRBV7-9 to TRBJ2-7; 7 nucleotides match TRBD1. Germline V gene data show CDR1 as SEHNR and CDR2 as FQNEAQ (reference sequence). The CDR3 loop spans 16 amino acids. V was pared by 3 bases and J by 2 bases, with 10 bases of the junction left unmatched. DNA for the CDR3: TGTGCCAGCAGCTTGGGACAGCAACTTCCACCCTACGAGCAGTACTTC. Its translation is CASSLGQQLPPYEQYF.

The chain employs TRBV5-5 and TRBJ1-3, with 7 bases fitting TRBD1. CDR1 is SGHKS, CDR2 YYEKEE, per germline (reference sequence). This CDR3 has 18 residues. J gave up 0 bases and V 0 bases, and 9 bases lay outside the gene matches. CDR3 bases: TGTGCCAGCAGCTTGGGGCAGCCGGGACAGAGCTCTGGAAACACCATATATTTT. It yields the protein CASSLGQPGQSSGNTIYF.

The chain links TRBV6-2 or TRBV6-3 to TRBJ2-5, with TRBD2 as a possible D gene (6 bases). The CDR3 has 15 amino acids. Germline V gene data show CDR1 as MNHEY and CDR2 as SVGEGT. V was clipped by 2 bases and J by 5 bases, with 15 bases between them. The CDR3 protein is CASSYPLALEETQYF. In DNA form, the CDR3 reads TGTGCCAGCAGTTACCCACTAGCCCTGGAGGAGACCCAGTACTTC.

The chain uses TRBV7-9 and TRBJ2-5, with D unresolved. V gave up 1 base and J gave up 2 bases, with 8 bases separating them. Germline V gives CDR1 SEHNR, CDR2 FQNEAQ (reference sequence). The CDR3 spans 14 residues. CDR3 DNA: TGTGCCAGCAGCTTAGATGCAGTACAAGAGACCCAGTACTTC. It codes for CASSLDAVQETQYF.

The V and J genes are TRBV7-2 and TRBJ2-7; 13 positions match TRBD2. The CDR3 loop spans 18 amino acids. CDR1 is SGHTA, CDR2 FQGNSA, per germline. V shed 3 bases, J shed 5 bases, and the junction held 13 bases outside the gene matches. CDR3 nucleotides: TGTGCCAGCAGCTTCCTGGTGGGGACACTAGCGGGAGGGAACGAGCAGTACTTC. Its translation: CASSFLVGTLAGGNEQYF.

V gene TRBV27 combines with J gene TRBJ2-4; D ambiguous. V lost 2 bases to trimming and J lost 4 bases, with 12 bases between them. This CDR3 is 15 amino acids long. Per germline, CDR1 MNHEY and CDR2 SMNVEV (reference sequence). The CDR3 DNA is TGTGCCAGCAGTTTAGGGTTGCCAGCTAAAAACATTCAGTACTTC. It encodes CASSLGLPAKNIQYF.

As regards this clonotype: The junction departs from the called germline gene at one end, perhaps through a read error. V and J are TRBV20-1 and TRBJ2-6; D may match TRBD1 or TRBD2 (5 bases each). CDR1 is DFQATT, CDR2 SNEGSKA, per germline (reference sequence). This CDR3 has 15 residues. CDR3 sequence reads: CSARPPVAGANVPTF. Here the CDR3 DNA reads TGCAGTGCTAGACCACCGGTGGCCGGGGCCAACGTCCCGACTTTC.

Concerning this clonotype: At one boundary the junction diverges from the germline segment, which might be a read error. The chain joins TRBV29-1 to TRBJ2-7; no reliable D call. Gene TRBJ2-5 matches the end of the DNA better, so the J call may be wrong. The CDR3 sequence is 13 residues long. The germline CDR1 and CDR2 sequences are SQVTM and ANQGSEA. The CDR3 protein is CGVVIPSSETQYF. CDR3 DNA: TGCGGCGTTGTAATTCCTAGTTCGGAGACCCAGTACTTC.

This clonotype was observed at least ten times. One junction end does not reproduce the germline sequence, and a read error may be involved. CDR3 protein: CASSSGQGPYEQYF. The CDR3 region has the DNA TGTGCCAGCAGCAGCGGACAGGGGCCCTACGAGCAGTACTTC. The rearrangement links TRBV5-1 to TRBJ2-7, with 9 bases aligning to TRBD1. The CDR3 length is 14 residues. CDR1 is SGHRS, CDR2 YFSETQ, per germline.

This clonotype has only one observation. The V call is TRBV20-1, the J call TRBJ2-7; D not certain. Near its end, the DNA agrees better with TRBJ2-5, so the J call may be wrong. The CDR3 has 14 amino acids. The germline CDR1 and CDR2 sequences are DFQATT and SNEGSKA (reference sequence). The CDR3 nucleotides are TGCAGTGCTAGACTTTCTCTAGTGGCCGAGACCCAGTACTTC. It codes for CSARLSLVAETQYF.